This is a list of T cell receptor beta chains from one sample in a study of cytomegalovirus exposure and HLA in healthy donors. Data came from immunoSEQ multiplex PCR; TCRdb stores just in-frame clones and leaves some out. This sample's table has just over 200,000 clones. Sequenced material: PBMCs. These receptors were obtained from a girl aged 2-15 years in good health and CMV-seropositive. Each CDR3 is given with its conserved first and last residue. The D gene is left open where the match is weak.

V,D,J,DNA,CDR3
TRBV28,NA,TRBJ1-5,TGTGCCAGCAGTTTAGCCCCCGGTCAGCCCCAGCATTTT,CASSLAPGQPQHF
TRBV6-5,NA,TRBJ1-1,TGTGCCAGCAGTTACGCGGGGGCCACTGAAGCTTTCTTT,CASSYAGATEAFF
TRBV7-9,TRBD1,TRBJ2-7,TGTGCCACCACCGGGACAGGGGTTGACGAGCAGTACTTC,CATTGTGVDEQYF
TRBV5-5,NA,TRBJ2-4,TGTGCCAGCAGCTTGTCTGTAGGGAGGCCCAAAAACATTCAGTACTTC,CASSLSVGRPKNIQYF
TRBV5-5,TRBD2,TRBJ2-7,TGTGCCAGCAGCCCCCCCGGGACTAGCTCCTACGAGCAGTACTTC,CASSPPGTSSYEQYF
TRBV7-2,NA,TRBJ1-1,TGTGCCAGCAGCCCTCGAGTCTCGCTGCTCCCCCACACTGAAGCTTTCTTT,CASSPRVSLLPHTEAFF
TRBV19,NA,TRBJ1-4,TGTGCCAGTAGTACCGGGACAAATGAAAAACTGTTTTTT,CASSTGTNEKLFF
TRBV5-1,NA,TRBJ2-1,TGCGCCAGCAGCTTGGAGGTGGGAGCTGCGTACAATGAGCAGTTCTTC,CASSLEVGAAYNEQFF
TRBV13,TRBD2,TRBJ2-6,TGTGCCAGCAGTATAGGGGAGCGGGACCGCTCTGGGGCCAACGTCCTGACTTTC,CASSIGERDRSGANVLTF
TRBV5-1,NA,TRBJ2-7,TGCGCCAGCAGCTTGGTTGGGGGGACCGAGCAGTACTTC,CASSLVGGTEQYF
TRBV11-2,NA,TRBJ1-2,TGTGCCAGCAGCTTGGGACAAAACTATGGCTACACCTTC,CASSLGQNYGYTF
TRBV5-1,TRBD2,TRBJ2-3,TGCGCCAGCAGGGAACTAGCGGGAGGGCCATTTAGCACAGATACGCAGTATTTT,CASRELAGGPFSTDTQYF
TRBV5-1,NA,TRBJ2-7,TGCGCCAGCAGCTTGGGCGGGGCAGTGTACGAGCAGTACTTC,CASSLGGAVYEQYF
TRBV29-1,TRBD2,TRBJ2-1,TGCAGCGTTGCCGGGACTAGCGGTACCAATGAGCAGTTCTTC,CSVAGTSGTNEQFF
TRBV9,NA,TRBJ1-5,TGTGCCAGCAGCGTGAATGCCGGAGGCAATCAGCCCCAGCATTTT,CASSVNAGGNQPQHF
TRBV25-1,NA,TRBJ2-7,TGTGCCAGCAGTGGAACAGGGTCCTCCTACGAGCAGTACTTC,CASSGTGSSYEQYF